Below, 14 T cell receptor beta chains from the same sample are listed, as sequenced in a study of T cell responses to AZD1222 COVID-19 vaccine (dated by TCRdb to the early 2020s). The time point label of this sample denotes: baseline before first vaccination. This specimen's treatment or condition label, interpreted: meningococcal conjugate vaccine given as trial control. To prepare the library, the immunoSEQ multiplex PCR assay was applied. The table comes from immuneACCESS by way of TCRdb, which keeps in-frame sequences with V and J called. Part of the clones is missing from these tables; in studies checked, under half for an unresolved V gene and the rest for unknown reasons. The sample records 130,000 to 150,000 clones, around 88% of which are singletons. About 3.7% of the sample belongs to the ten largest clones. The starting material was peripheral blood, obtained on day 0 of MenACWY control vaccination. Receptors were obtained from an adult in good health.

V gene TRBV6-2 or TRBV6-3 combines with J gene TRBJ1-1; D not resolved. Germline V gene lookup returns CDR1 MNHEY and CDR2 SVGEGT. This CDR3 comprises 13 residues. Trimming left V 2 bases short and J 1 base short, with 5 bases between. The CDR3 spells CASSYMGNTEAFF. DNA for the CDR3: TGTGCCAGCAGTTACATGGGGAACACTGAAGCTTTCTTT.

V and J are TRBV5-1 and TRBJ2-7; 7 nucleotides line up with TRBD2. Germline V gene sequence: CDR1 SGHRS, CDR2 YFSETQ. The CDR3 is 13 residues long. Trimming at V came to 5 bases and at J to 6 bases, leaving 8 bases not matched to a gene. CDR3 sequence (DNA): TGCGCCAGCAGGGGAGGGGCTTCTGGCGAGCAGTACTTC. Protein: CASRGGASGEQYF.

The chain uses TRBV28 and TRBJ1-4; D not resolved. Trimming removed 5 bases at V and 8 bases at J, with 18 bases between. CDR3 length: 15 amino acids. Germline V gives CDR1 MDHEN, CDR2 SYDVKM. The CDR3 reads CASSLRTLKKEKLFF. CDR3 coding DNA: TGTGCCAGCAGTCTCCGAACTCTGAAAAAAGAAAAACTGTTTTTT.

V and J are TRBV5-4 and TRBJ2-7, with 11 bases lining up with TRBD1. Losses at the gene ends were 4 bases for V and 2 bases for J; bases not matched to a gene: 5. CDR3 length equals 15 residues. Germline assignment: CDR1 SGHNT and CDR2 YYREEE (reference sequence). CDR3 residues: CASSHGQGATYEQYF. CDR3 bases: TGTGCCAGCAGCCATGGACAGGGGGCTACCTACGAGCAGTACTTC.

V usage is TRBV7-9 and J usage is TRBJ2-7; D is unresolved. The CDR3 totals 12 residues. Trimming shortened V by 3 bases and J by 3 bases, and 6 bases separated the two germline ends. CDR1 SEHNR and CDR2 FQNEAQ come from the germline V gene (reference sequence). This CDR3 is CASSLTHYEQYF. Here the CDR3 DNA reads TGTGCCAGCAGCTTGACCCACTACGAGCAGTACTTC.

This chain joins TRBV18 and TRBJ2-1; TRBD1 agrees at 9 bases. CDR1 and CDR2 from the germline V gene are KGHSH and LQKENI. CDR3 length: 17 residues. V gave up 3 bases and J gave up 2 bases; unmatched junction bases: 8. The CDR3 protein is CASSPSGTGMPYNEQFF. CDR3 nucleotides: TGTGCCAGCTCACCCTCCGGGACAGGGATGCCCTACAATGAGCAGTTCTTC. Full variable domain (remainder filled in from reference TRBV18 and TRBJ2-1): NAGVMQNPRHLVRRRGQEARLRCSPMKGHSHVYWYRQLPEEGLKFMVYLQKENIIDESGMPKERFSAEFPKEGPSILRIQQVVRGDSAAYFCASSPSGTGMPYNEQFFGPGTRLTVL.

The chain uses TRBV19 and TRBJ1-1, with D hard to call. The CDR3 totals 12 residues. The germline gives CDR1 LNHDA, CDR2 SQIVND (reference sequence). With 7 bases removed from V and 1 base from J, the gap between germline ends came to 7 bases. CDR3 in DNA: TGTGCCAGTACCCGGGCGAACACTGAAGCTTTCTTT. This codes for CASTRANTEAFF.

V gene TRBV24-1 combines with J gene TRBJ1-5; a weak D match, TRBD1 (5 bases). The CDR3 runs to 14 residues. V was cut by 0 bases and J by 6 bases, with 8 bases left in between. CDR1 and CDR2 (germline): KGHDR, SFDVKD. CDR3 coding DNA: TGTGCCACCAGTGATTTGGGGGACGGTCAGCCCCAGCATTTT. Translating gives CATSDLGDGQPQHF.

The rearrangement joins TRBV28 to TRBJ1-5; possibly TRBD1 for D (5 bases). Germline V gene lookup returns CDR1 MDHEN and CDR2 SYDVKM. The CDR3 spans 16 residues. The V and J ends lost 6 bases and 0 bases respectively, with 15 bases between them. The DNA for the CDR3 is TGTGCCAGCAGCTGGGGCAGTGTTAATAGCAATCAGCCCCAGCATTTT. It encodes CASSWGSVNSNQPQHF.

The J gene is TRBJ1-2, the V gene TRBV25-1; D is unclear. The CDR3 covers 13 residues. The V and J ends lost 4 bases and 7 bases respectively, with 13 bases between them. The germline V gene has CDR1 MGHDK and CDR2 SYGVNS. The CDR3 loop reads CASSVDLGPGYTF. CDR3 DNA sequence: TGTGCCAGCAGTGTTGACCTGGGCCCTGGCTACACCTTC.

This chain links TRBV29-1 with TRBJ2-7; the match to TRBD1 covers 7 bases. CDR3 length equals 12 residues. V shed 8 bases and J 5 bases; nucleotides not matched to a gene: 9. In germline, CDR1 is SQVTM, CDR2 ANQGSEA. The CDR3: CSTRQGPDEQYF. In DNA, the CDR3 is TGCAGCACTCGACAGGGTCCGGACGAGCAGTACTTC.

The chain uses TRBV19 and TRBJ1-4; D is possibly TRBD1 (5 bases). The V end lost 7 bases, the J end lost 3 bases, and 12 bases lay between the germline ends. CDR1 is LNHDA and CDR2 is SQIVND in the germline V gene (reference sequence). This CDR3 spans 14 amino acids. CDR3 in amino acids: CASTPGTPNEKLFF. DNA of the CDR3: TGTGCCAGTACCCCCGGGACGCCTAATGAAAAACTGTTTTTT.

The CDR3 sequence: CASSLVGSTLGGYTF. The CDR3 nucleotides are TGCGCCAGCAGCTTGGTGGGATCTACCCTGGGAGGCTACACCTTC. V usage is TRBV5-1 and J usage is TRBJ1-2; D unresolved. The CDR3 has 15 residues. V was pared by 0 bases and J by 8 bases, with 17 bases between. Germline values: CDR1 SGHRS, CDR2 YFSETQ.

The chain combines TRBV19 with TRBJ1-2, with no clear D. The CDR3 length is 15 residues. The V gene lost 4 bases and the J gene lost 5 bases, with 17 bases spanning the gap. Germline loops: CDR1 LNHDA, CDR2 SQIVND (reference sequence). In DNA, the CDR3 is TGTGCCAGTAGTAACCCACTCTGGGTGGAATATGGCTACACCTTC. This gives the protein CASSNPLWVEYGYTF.